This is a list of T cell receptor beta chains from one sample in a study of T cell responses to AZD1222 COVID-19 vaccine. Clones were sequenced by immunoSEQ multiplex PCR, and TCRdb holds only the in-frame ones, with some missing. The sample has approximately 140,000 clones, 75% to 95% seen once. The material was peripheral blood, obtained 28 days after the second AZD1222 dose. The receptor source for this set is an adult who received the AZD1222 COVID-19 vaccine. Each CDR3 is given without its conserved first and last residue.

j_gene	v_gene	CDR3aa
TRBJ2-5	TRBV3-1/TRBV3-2	ASSQYGETQY
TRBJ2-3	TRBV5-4	ASGGASTDTQY
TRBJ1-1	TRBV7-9	ASSTETGALEAF
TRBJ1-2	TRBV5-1	ASSSQDGNYGYT
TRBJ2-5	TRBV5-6	ASRVTGNRETQY
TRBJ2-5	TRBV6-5	ASTGVGEGGETQY
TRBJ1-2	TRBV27	ASSLLPPGQGPQLYGYT
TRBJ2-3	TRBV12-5	ASGLGGTSTDTQY
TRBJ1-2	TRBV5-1	ASSLESGQGDGYT
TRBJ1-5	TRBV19	ASTLKGQLNQPQH
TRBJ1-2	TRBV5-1	ASSLSRVGMSGYT
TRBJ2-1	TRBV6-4	ASSDGEYNEQF
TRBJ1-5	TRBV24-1	ATSEMGQQPQH
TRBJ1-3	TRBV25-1	ASSEFRVANTIY
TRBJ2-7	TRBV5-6	ASSSQPGLGSRVYEQY
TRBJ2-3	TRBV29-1	SVASGSGTDTQY
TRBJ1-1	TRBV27	ASSSLVGRGNTEAF
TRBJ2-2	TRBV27	ASSLGGLAGGSGELF
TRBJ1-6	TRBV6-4	ASSATGGSNSPLH
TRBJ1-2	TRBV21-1	ASSKERTGGHGYT
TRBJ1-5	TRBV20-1	SASWGVNQPQH
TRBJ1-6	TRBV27	ASSLRTGFSYNSPLH
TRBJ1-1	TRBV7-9	ASSLARGMNTEAF
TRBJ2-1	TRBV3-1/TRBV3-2	ASSQTSGGYNEQF
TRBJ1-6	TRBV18	ASSLSPGGGSPLH
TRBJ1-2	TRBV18	ASSPKVENYGYT
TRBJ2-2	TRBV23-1	ASSQFYEGTNTGELF
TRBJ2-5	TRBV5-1	ASSLTSREQETQY
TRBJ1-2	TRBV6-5	ASSSTDWGYT
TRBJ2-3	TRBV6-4	ASSRTPGREYTQY
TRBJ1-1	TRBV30	AWSSGRVITEAF
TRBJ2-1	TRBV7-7	ASSSGRANNNEQF
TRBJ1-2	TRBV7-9	ASSHRTGVYT
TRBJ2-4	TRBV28	ASTPPLRENIQY
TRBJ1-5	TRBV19	ASSGTTDSNQPQH
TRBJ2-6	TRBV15	ATSTEVTGANVLT
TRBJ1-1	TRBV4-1	ASSQEEGLNTEAF
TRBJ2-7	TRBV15	ATSRDNGGSYEQY
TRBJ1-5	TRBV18	ASSPQPTETSNQPQH
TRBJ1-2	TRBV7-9	ASSAGGTESNYGYT
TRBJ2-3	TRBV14	ASSQTEREGTDTQY
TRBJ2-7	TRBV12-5	ASVWEGRSYEQY